These 26 T cell receptor beta chains were sequenced from one sample in a study of T-cell memory formation after mild COVID-19. TCRdb re-derived calls from the 5' RACE reads in MiXCR, one entry per CDR3 protein. In the table there are under 250,000 distinct CDR3 sequences, about 9.2% of which are singletons. Sequenced input: PBMCs or a T cell subset sorted from them (not recorded which). The receptors come from a man between 18 and 35 years old who had mild COVID-19 (a few samples of this study predate the infection). Cell type and time point are not known.

This clonotype occurred a few times. The chain links TRBV28 to TRBJ2-5, with 10 positions matching TRBD2. With 1 base clipped from V and 3 bases from J, the junction kept 8 bases outside the gene matches. Germline V gene lookup returns CDR1 MDHEN and CDR2 SYDVKM. The CDR3 contains 17 residues. For the CDR3, the DNA is TGTGCCAGCAGTTTATCGCCAGGGCTAGCGGGGGAAGAGACCCAGTACTTC. It yields the protein CASSLSPGLAGEETQYF.

A few counts support this clonotype. V gene TRBV7-9 combines with J gene TRBJ2-3; D gene unclear. The CDR3 consists of 12 residues. Trimming took off 4 bases at V and 4 bases at J, with 6 bases between the two ends. Germline V gives CDR1 SEHNR, CDR2 FQNEAQ (reference sequence). DNA for the CDR3: TGTGCCAGCAGCTCCTCAGCAGATACGCAGTATTTT. This encodes CASSSSADTQYF.

This clonotype was detected many times. V gene TRBV7-2 combines with J gene TRBJ1-4, with D unclear. Germline V lookup: CDR1 SGHTA, CDR2 FQGNSA. CDR3 length: 14 amino acids. The V and J ends lost 5 bases and 6 bases respectively, with 13 bases between them. DNA of the CDR3: TGTGCCAGCAGCAACCAGAAAGGGCATGAAAAACTGTTTTTT. This sequence encodes CASSNQKGHEKLFF. The full variable domain, in which reference TRBV7-2 and TRBJ1-4 provide the parts outside the CDR3, is GAGVSQSPSNKVTEKGKDVELRCDPISGHTALYWYRQSLGQGLEFLIYFQGNSAPDKSGLPSDRFSAERTGGSVSTLTIQRTQQEDSAVYLCASSNQKGHEKLFFGSGTQLSVL.

This clonotype was recorded at least ten times. The chain combines TRBV20-1 with TRBJ2-7; the D call may be TRBD1 or TRBD2 (5 bases each). CDR1 and CDR2 from the germline V gene are DFQATT and SNEGSKA (reference sequence). Trimming stripped 6 bases from V and 7 bases from J, with 25 bases between. This CDR3 region has 15 residues. CDR3 nucleotide sequence: TGCAGTGCCAACTCTATAGGGACGCCCGATTTTGAGCAGTACTTC. Translated: CSANSIGTPDFEQYF.

The chain is built from TRBV18 and TRBJ1-4; the D gene is possibly TRBD1 (6 bases). This CDR3 is 17 amino acids long. V lost 6 bases to trimming and J lost 2 bases, with 19 bases between them. Germline-derived CDR1 and CDR2 are KGHSH and LQKENI. In DNA, the CDR3 is TGTGCCAGCTCGCGAATCGGGGGCGCGAGCACTAATGAAAAACTGTTTTTT. Residues: CASSRIGGASTNEKLFF.

By share, this clonotype counts as medium-sized. The chain couples TRBV7-2 to TRBJ2-5; 7 positions match TRBD2. Trimming removed 5 bases from V and 0 bases from J; junction bases left unmatched: 9. The CDR3 sequence is 16 residues long. The germline CDR1 and CDR2 sequences are SGHTA and FQGNSA. CDR3 nucleotide sequence: TGTGCCAGCAGCCCCGGACTAGTACCGTACCAAGAGACCCAGTACTTC. Its protein product is CASSPGLVPYQETQYF.

This clonotype occurred many times. The chain has TRBV7-8 and TRBJ2-5; TRBD1 matches 8 bases. V trimming: 2 bases; J trimming: 4 bases; junction bases outside the gene matches: 3. Germline CDR1 is SGHVS and CDR2 is FQNEAQ. The CDR3 sequence is 14 residues long. The CDR3 nucleotides are TGTGCCAGCAGCTTAAGGACAGGGCGAGAGACCCAGTACTTC. Translated: CASSLRTGRETQYF. The entire variable domain, with the rest obtained from reference TRBV7-8 and TRBJ2-5, is as follows: GAGVSQSPRYKVAKRGQDVALRCDPISGHVSLFWYQQALGQGPEFLTYFQNEAQLDKSGLPSDRFFAERPEGSVSTLKIQRTQQEDSAVYLCASSLRTGRETQYFGPGTRLLVL.

The chain combines TRBV7-2 with TRBJ1-2, with 9 nucleotides matching TRBD1. With 6 bases clipped from V and 4 bases from J, the junction kept 6 bases outside the gene matches. The CDR3 is 14 amino acids. From germline, CDR1 is SGHTA and CDR2 FQGNSA. The chain's CDR3 is CASSLPGQGYGYTF. CDR3 bases: TGTGCCAGCAGTTTACCGGGACAGGGCTATGGCTACACCTTC.

This clonotype has just a few counts. The junction and the germline gene differ at one end; a read error may be behind it. V gene TRBV7-7 combines with J gene TRBJ2-3; 8 bases fit TRBD1. CDR3 length: 15 amino acids. In germline, CDR1 is SSHAT, CDR2 FNYEAQ (reference sequence). As DNA, the CDR3 is TGTGCTAGCAGCTCGAACACAGGGGGAACAGATACGCAGTATTTT. Protein: CASSSNTGGTDTQYF.

There are a few counts of this clonotype. The gene calls are TRBV7-3 and TRBJ1-1; TRBD1 might be the D (6 bases). The V end was cut by 5 bases, the J end by 4 bases, with 14 bases between. CDR3 length: 14 amino acids. Germline CDR1 reads SGHTA; CDR2 reads FQGTGA. CDR3 amino acids: CASSPQGGGTEAFF. In DNA form, the CDR3 reads TGTGCCAGCAGCCCACAGGGCGGGGGCACTGAAGCTTTCTTT.

V and J are TRBV12-3 or TRBV12-4 and TRBJ2-5; a weak D match, TRBD2 (5 bases). V lost 6 bases and J 7 bases, leaving 15 bases between the germline ends. The length of the CDR3 is 13 residues. DNA for the CDR3: TGTGCCAGCAGCGCGGACTTGGTTGGGACCCAGTACTTC. This codes for CASSADLVGTQYF.

The chain employs TRBV12-3 or TRBV12-4 and TRBJ1-1, with a tentative D call TRBD1 (6 bases). The CDR3 runs 14 residues. V was clipped by 5 bases and J by 6 bases, with 16 bases between them. Here the CDR3 reads CASSPGQFVPEAFF. The CDR3 region has the DNA TGTGCCAGCAGTCCGGGACAATTTGTCCCTGAAGCTTTCTTT.

This chain links TRBV7-2 with TRBJ2-1, with D possibly being TRBD2 (6 bases). CDR1 and CDR2 from the germline V gene are SGHTA and FQGNSA. The CDR3 is 14 amino acids. The V and J ends lost 0 bases and 9 bases respectively, with 12 bases between them. Here the CDR3 reads CASSLAGGLGEQFF. CDR3 coding DNA: TGTGCCAGCAGCTTAGCGGGGGGTTTAGGTGAGCAGTTCTTC.

This clonotype was picked up a small number of times. The chain carries TRBV29-1 and TRBJ2-5; D is unresolved. The CDR3 length is 14 residues. Between the trimmed V and J ends, which lost 2 bases and 7 bases, there was a span of 17 bases. Germline CDR1 reads SQVTM; CDR2 reads ANQGSEA. The CDR3 bases are TGCAGCGTTGAACCCCTTGCTCAGTTCGGGACCCAGTACTTC. Amino acid sequence: CSVEPLAQFGTQYF.

The chain joins TRBV5-6 to TRBJ2-7; no firm D call. Germline V lookup: CDR1 SGHDT, CDR2 YYEEEE. The CDR3 spans 12 residues. V gave up 1 base and J gave up 2 bases, with 4 bases separating them. The CDR3 loop reads CASSLTAYEQYF. The CDR3 DNA reads TGTGCCAGCAGCTTGACAGCCTACGAGCAGTACTTC.

This rearrangement joins TRBV6-2 or TRBV6-3 to TRBJ2-3; 12 positions match TRBD2. J lost 7 bases, V lost 2 bases, and 4 bases had no gene match. This CDR3 spans 15 amino acids. Per germline, CDR1 MNHEY and CDR2 SVGEGT. The CDR3 loop reads CASSYPGLAGNTQYF. CDR3 in DNA: TGTGCCAGCAGTTACCCAGGACTAGCGGGAAATACGCAGTATTTT.

In this sample, this clonotype turned up many times. The V call is TRBV7-2, the J call TRBJ2-3; tentatively, D is TRBD2 (5 bases). CDR1 is SGHTA, CDR2 FQGNSA, per germline. This CDR3 is 17 amino acids long. V was trimmed by 2 bases and J by 2 bases, leaving 17 bases between them. CDR3 residues: CASSLFASAASTDTQYF. The CDR3 DNA reads as TGTGCCAGCAGCTTATTTGCTTCAGCGGCCTCCACAGATACGCAGTATTTT.

The V and J genes are TRBV12-3 or TRBV12-4 and TRBJ2-7; 8 bases fit TRBD2. The CDR3 sequence is 15 residues long. J gave up 4 bases and V 2 bases, and 7 bases lay outside the gene matches. Written as DNA, the CDR3 is TGTGCCAGCAGTTTATTCGCGGGGGGCTTATACGAGCAGTACTTC. Residues: CASSLFAGGLYEQYF.

This clonotype was found a few times. The V call is TRBV24-1, the J call TRBJ1-2; D not certain. The CDR3 totals 13 residues. Germline CDR1 is KGHDR and CDR2 is SFDVKD. V lost 4 bases and J 4 bases, leaving 9 bases between the germline ends. The CDR3 DNA follows: TGTGCCACCAGTGACAGCGCTCTCTATGGCTACACCTTC. Translated, it gives CATSDSALYGYTF.

The chain has TRBV5-1 and TRBJ2-7, with D perhaps TRBD1 or TRBD2 (6 bases each). Germline-derived CDR1 and CDR2 are SGHRS and YFSETQ. V was trimmed by 0 bases and J by 1 base, leaving 14 bases between them. This CDR3 comprises 16 residues. The chain's CDR3 is CASSLVGGSGSYEQYF. As DNA, the CDR3 is TGCGCCAGCAGCTTGGTGGGGGGCTCCGGGTCCTACGAGCAGTACTTC.

The rearrangement links TRBV15 to TRBJ1-5; TRBD1 might be the D (6 bases). Trimming left V 4 bases short and J 4 bases short, with 17 bases between. The CDR3 covers 16 residues. Per the germline V gene, CDR1 is LNHNV and CDR2 is YYDKDF (reference sequence). The CDR3 region is CATSKGDRQINQPQHF. The CDR3 DNA reads as TGTGCCACCAGCAAGGGGGACCGCCAAATTAATCAGCCCCAGCATTTT.

This clonotype appeared many times. The V gene is TRBV12-3 or TRBV12-4, the J gene TRBJ1-2, with 7 bases fitting TRBD1. This CDR3 region has 14 residues. V shed 6 bases and J 5 bases; nucleotides not matched to a gene: 9. CDR3 coding DNA: TGTGCCAGCAGCCGCTACAGGGGCATGTATGGCTACACCTTC. It is translated as CASSRYRGMYGYTF.

The chain uses TRBV19 and TRBJ2-5; 7 nucleotides agree with TRBD1. The CDR3 spans 13 residues. J was trimmed by 6 bases and V by 5 bases; bases with no gene match: 6. From germline, CDR1 is LNHDA and CDR2 SQIVND (reference sequence). As DNA, the CDR3 is TGTGCCAGTAGTCAGACAGGGCTTAAGACCCAGTACTTC. It yields the protein CASSQTGLKTQYF.

The chain links TRBV6-5 to TRBJ1-2; 8 bases are shared with TRBD1. J lost 7 bases, V lost 0 bases, and 4 bases had no gene match. Germline V gene lookup returns CDR1 MNHEY and CDR2 SVGAGI. The CDR3 is 14 amino acids. The CDR3 DNA reads TGTGCCAGCAGTTACTCCCAGGGGGCGATTGGCTACACCTTC. The encoded protein is CASSYSQGAIGYTF.

The sample holds a few counts of this clonotype. This chain uses TRBV11-2 with TRBJ2-3, with TRBD2 identical over 10 bases. The CDR3 spans 17 residues. The V segment lost 6 bases and the J segment 4 bases; nucleotides outside the gene matches: 13. CDR1 is SGHAT and CDR2 is FQNNGV in the germline V gene. The CDR3, as DNA: TGTGCCAGCAGATACCCCTTCGGGACTAGCGCAGCAGATACGCAGTATTTT. Translating it yields CASRYPFGTSAADTQYF.

V gene TRBV7-3 combines with J gene TRBJ2-1; perhaps TRBD2 as D (6 bases). Trimming cost V 5 bases and J 10 bases, with 18 bases left between them. CDR1 is SGHTA and CDR2 is FQGTGA in the germline V gene. This CDR3 comprises 14 residues. The CDR3 coding sequence is TGTGCCAGCAGCCCCCCGGGACTGCAATCCGAGCAGTTCTTC. This translates into CASSPPGLQSEQFF.